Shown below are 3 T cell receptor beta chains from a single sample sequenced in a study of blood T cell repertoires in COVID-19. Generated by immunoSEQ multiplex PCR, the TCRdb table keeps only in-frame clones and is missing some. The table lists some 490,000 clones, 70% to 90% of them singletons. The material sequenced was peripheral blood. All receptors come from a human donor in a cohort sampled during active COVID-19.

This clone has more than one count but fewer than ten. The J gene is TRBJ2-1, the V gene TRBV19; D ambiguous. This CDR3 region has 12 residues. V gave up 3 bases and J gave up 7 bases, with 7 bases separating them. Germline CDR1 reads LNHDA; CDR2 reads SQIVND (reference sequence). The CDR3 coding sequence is TGTGCCAGTAGTATCGGGTGGAATGAGCAGTTCTTC. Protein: CASSIGWNEQFF.

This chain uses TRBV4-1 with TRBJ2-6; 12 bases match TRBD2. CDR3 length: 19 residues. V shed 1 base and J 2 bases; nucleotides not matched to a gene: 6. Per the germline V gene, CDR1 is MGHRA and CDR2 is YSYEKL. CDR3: CASSQVLAGGPAGANVLTF. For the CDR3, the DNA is TGCGCCAGCAGCCAAGTGCTAGCGGGAGGGCCGGCTGGGGCCAACGTCCTGACTTTC.

CDR3 in DNA: TGTGCCACCGCGGCGCTGGGACTAGCCTTCAATGAGCAGTTCTTC. Translating gives CATAALGLAFNEQFF. The chain links TRBV19 to TRBJ2-1; 9 bases line up with TRBD2. V shed 10 bases and J 6 bases; nucleotides not matched to a gene: 13. Germline CDR1 reads LNHDA; CDR2 reads SQIVND (reference sequence). The CDR3 is 15 amino acids.